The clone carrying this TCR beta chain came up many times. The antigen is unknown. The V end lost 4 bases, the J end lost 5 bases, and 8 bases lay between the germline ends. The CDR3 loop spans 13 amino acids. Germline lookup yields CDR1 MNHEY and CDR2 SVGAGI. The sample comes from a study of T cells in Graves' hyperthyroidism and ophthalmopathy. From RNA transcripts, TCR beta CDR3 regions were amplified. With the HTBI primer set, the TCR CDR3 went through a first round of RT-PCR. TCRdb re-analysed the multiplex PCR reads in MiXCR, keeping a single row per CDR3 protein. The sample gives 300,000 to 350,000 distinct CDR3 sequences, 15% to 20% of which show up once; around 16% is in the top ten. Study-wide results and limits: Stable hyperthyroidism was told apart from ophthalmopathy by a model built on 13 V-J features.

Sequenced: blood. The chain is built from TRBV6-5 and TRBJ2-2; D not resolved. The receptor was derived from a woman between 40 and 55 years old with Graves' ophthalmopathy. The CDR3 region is CASSSSTTGELFF. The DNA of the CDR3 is TGTGCCAGCAGTTCATCTACAACCGGGGAGCTGTTTTTT.